This T cell receptor beta chain comes out of a study of regulatory T cells in long-lasting Graves disease (dated by TCRdb to the early 2020s). Regarding the complete study: Persistent Graves' disease meant more than 5 years of antithyroid drug treatment with TSH receptor autoantibodies that stayed positive. The study was conducted in China and was registered as a clinical trial. A total of about 35 samples underwent TCR sequencing, from 13 patients with persistent Graves' disease and 20 patients with newly diagnosed Graves' disease. Persistent Graves' disease patients in the clinical cohort had taken antithyroid drugs for roughly ten years on average. This study used TCR sequencing and RNA sequencing of peripheral blood to compare persistent Graves' disease patients against newly diagnosed Graves' disease patients.

V is pared back by 2 bases and J by 6 bases, with 17 bases lying between the germline termini. According to the germline V gene, CDR1 reads SGHTA and CDR2 reads FQGNSA. The CDR3 measures 15 amino acids from cysteine to phenylalanine. This entry keeps only the CDR3 DNA: 45 bases, framed from base 1. Libraries were made using multiplex PCR. For sequencing, an Illumina HiSeq 4000 was employed. To build TCR beta libraries, CDR3 regions were amplified by Arm-PCR using iRepertoire HTBI primers. Before sequencing, the PCR products underwent gel purification. In the paper's pipeline: Across samples, 55 to 80 TRBV and 14 TRBJ segments were identified and used for gene usage analysis of CDR3 amino acid clonotypes. Filtered high-quality paired reads were merged into contigs using COPE and FqMerger. Contigs were aligned with BLAST to IMGT TRBV, TRBD and TRBJ reference genes, and CDR3 was defined per IMGT. Highly expanded clones were defined as clonotypes with a frequency above 0.1%. Repertoire diversity was measured by Shannon entropy, and V-J evenness by the Gini coefficient. Clonotypes shared by more than one individual were considered public. TCRdb trimmed the raw reads at Q25, called clones with MiXCR and kept productive beta chains. Records with the same CDR3 protein are collapsed into one entry carrying the most frequent genes and DNA. The V and J calls come from TCRdb's annotation, not from the publication. Recorded for this sample are roughly 450,000 distinct CDR3 sequences; less than 25% of them occurred a single time. The ten largest make up approximately 7.8% of the sample.

This clonotype showed up many times. Its antigen specificity is not known. No qualities accompany the bases; no much larger clone lies one base away. Sample time point, as interpreted from the label and publication: persistent/refractory GD, antithyroid drugs over 5 years with positive TRAb. For both TCR sequencing and RNA sequencing, RNA was extracted from PBMCs using TRIzol. The diagnosis of Graves' disease was made according to American Thyroid Association guidelines. The patients came from an endocrinology department in Xi'an, China. Each patient gave approximately 9 milliliters of peripheral blood, collected in an EDTA anticoagulant tube. PBMCs were isolated by Ficoll Paque Plus density gradient separation without further T cell sorting. An Agilent 2100 Bioanalyzer and agarose gel were used to check RNA quality, and a NanoDrop 2000 was used to measure RNA concentration. Broad study findings and their caveats: Only peripheral blood was studied, because thyroid tissue, the primary lesion, was inaccessible. Persistent Graves' disease patients showed lower TCR Shannon entropy and fewer highly expanded clones than newly diagnosed patients, suggesting clonal expansion. A larger number of public clonotypes was shared among persistent patients (approximately 3,000) than among newly diagnosed patients (about 990). Sequencing and analysis were limited to the TCR beta chain. TRBV28, TRBJ1-2 and TRBJ2-5 were preferentially used in persistent disease, while TRBV20-1 and TRBJ2-1 were favored in newly diagnosed disease. The small sample size was acknowledged by the authors as a limitation that may reduce accuracy.

The sequence links TRBV7-2 to TRBJ2-7; D gene: possibly TRBD1, on 6 matching bases. Sample: peripheral blood mononuclear cells (PBMCs), taken when the disease was refractory, from a patient treated with antithyroid drugs. The receptor was derived from a female donor with Graves disease. The DNA sequence is TGTGCCAGCAGCTTATATCGGACAGTCATCCGCGAGCAGTACTTC. This is translated as CASSLYRTVIREQYF.